A selection of T cell receptor beta chains follows, all from one sample in a study of CD8 T cells in Susac syndrome. TCRdb fed the immunoSEQ multiplex PCR reads into MiXCR, producing one record per CDR3 protein. Among about 240,000 distinct CDR3 sequences listed, 90% to 96% were seen once. Sequencing input: CD4+ T cells from PBMCs. These receptors were taken from a human donor with Susac syndrome. The CDR3 runs from the conserved cysteine through the conserved F or W. The D gene is left open where the match is weak. Rows may omit the clone size; those that give it use once, few, many or a size class.

CDR3 DNA: TGTGCCAGCAGCGTAGGGGCAACCAGCAATCAGCCCCAGCATTTT
CDR3 protein: CASSVGATSNQPQHF
clone size: -
V gene: TRBV9
D gene: -
J gene: TRBJ1-5

CDR3 DNA: TGTGCCAGTAGCGGGACAGTTTTCGACGAGCAGTACTTC
CDR3 protein: CASSGTVFDEQYF
clone size: -
V gene: TRBV19
D gene: TRBD1
J gene: TRBJ2-7

CDR3 DNA: TGTGCCAGCAGCCCACAGAACACTGAAGCTTTCTTT
CDR3 protein: CASSPQNTEAFF
clone size: -
V gene: TRBV18
D gene: -
J gene: TRBJ1-1

CDR3 DNA: TGTGCCAGCAGTCCTTGGACTAGCGGGGAGCAGTTCTTC
CDR3 protein: CASSPWTSGEQFF
clone size: -
V gene: TRBV6-4
D gene: TRBD2
J gene: TRBJ2-1

CDR3 DNA: TGTGCCAGCAGCTATTCAGGGGCTTACTATGGCTACACCTTC
CDR3 protein: CASSYSGAYYGYTF
clone size: -
V gene: TRBV13
D gene: -
J gene: TRBJ1-2

CDR3 DNA: TGTGCCAGCAGCCAAGCCGCTACATTCGAGCAGTTCTTC
CDR3 protein: CASSQAATFEQFF
clone size: -
V gene: TRBV3-1
D gene: -
J gene: TRBJ2-1

CDR3 DNA: TGTGCCTGGAGCCTAGAGGGGGCCTACAATGAGCAGTTCTTC
CDR3 protein: CAWSLEGAYNEQFF
clone size: -
V gene: TRBV30
D gene: -
J gene: TRBJ2-1

CDR3 DNA: TGCGCCAGCAGCCAAGTTCTGTGGCCCCCCTCCTACAATGAGCAGTTCTTC
CDR3 protein: CASSQVLWPPSYNEQFF
clone size: -
V gene: TRBV4-1
D gene: -
J gene: TRBJ2-1

CDR3 DNA: TGTGCCAGCGGTGTAGACTCCTACAATGAGCAGTTCTTC
CDR3 protein: CASGVDSYNEQFF
clone size: -
V gene: TRBV7-8
D gene: -
J gene: TRBJ2-1

CDR3 DNA: TGTGCCAGCAGACCAGACGGCTCCTATGGCTACACCTTC
CDR3 protein: CASRPDGSYGYTF
clone size: -
V gene: TRBV6-5
D gene: -
J gene: TRBJ1-2

CDR3 DNA: TGTGCCAGCAGTCCAACAGGGTACAACTATGGCTACACCTTC
CDR3 protein: CASSPTGYNYGYTF
clone size: -
V gene: TRBV12-3/TRBV12-4
D gene: -
J gene: TRBJ1-2

CDR3 DNA: TGTGCCAGCAGTGGGGGGGCGCCCCAGCATTTT
CDR3 protein: CASSGGAPQHF
clone size: -
V gene: TRBV2
D gene: -
J gene: TRBJ1-5

CDR3 DNA: TGCAGCGCACTACAGGGCGGCGGAAACACCATATATTTT
CDR3 protein: CSALQGGGNTIYF
clone size: -
V gene: TRBV29-1
D gene: -
J gene: TRBJ1-3

CDR3 DNA: TGTGCCAGCAGCCAAGTAGGAAGCGGGAGTTACAATGAGCAGTTCTTC
CDR3 protein: CASSQVGSGSYNEQFF
clone size: -
V gene: TRBV4-2
D gene: TRBD2
J gene: TRBJ2-1

CDR3 DNA: TGCAGTGCGCGACTAGCGGGAGGGCCTTGGAATGAGCAGTTCTTC
CDR3 protein: CSARLAGGPWNEQFF
clone size: -
V gene: TRBV20-1
D gene: TRBD2
J gene: TRBJ2-1

CDR3 DNA: TGCAGCGTGGCCCGGGTCTGGAGCGGATCTAGGGAGCAGTACTTC
CDR3 protein: CSVARVWSGSREQYF
clone size: -
V gene: TRBV29-1
D gene: -
J gene: TRBJ2-7

CDR3 DNA: TGTGCCACCAGCAGAGATCGAGGCGGAAACATTCAGTACTTC
CDR3 protein: CATSRDRGGNIQYF
clone size: once
V gene: TRBV15
D gene: -
J gene: TRBJ2-4

CDR3 DNA: TGTGCCAGCAGCGCCCTCCCCTCGGACACCTACCAAGAGACCCAGTACTTC
CDR3 protein: CASSALPSDTYQETQYF
clone size: -
V gene: TRBV9
D gene: -
J gene: TRBJ2-5

CDR3 DNA: TGCAGTGCTAGCGGAACTAGCGCAAAAACCTACGAGCAGTACTTC
CDR3 protein: CSASGTSAKTYEQYF
clone size: -
V gene: TRBV20-1
D gene: TRBD2
J gene: TRBJ2-7

CDR3 DNA: TGCGCCAGCAGCTTGGTTGGGGGTACGATCACAGATACGCAGTATTTT
CDR3 protein: CASSLVGGTITDTQYF
clone size: -
V gene: TRBV5-1
D gene: -
J gene: TRBJ2-3